The 4 T cell receptor beta chains below come from one sample, sequenced in a study of CD8 T cells in ankylosing spondylitis. TCRdb independently ran MiXCR on the 5' RACE reads; one entry per CDR3 protein. The sample lists hundreds of thousands of distinct CDR3 sequences, about 10% seen once, with approximately 20% in the top ten. Sequenced material: blood, either unsorted or a sorted T cell fraction (not recorded which). The receptors originated from a male donor with ankylosing spondylitis or in good health (not recorded which).

This clonotype was observed many times. The chain is built from TRBV10-3 and TRBJ2-2, with TRBD1 identical over 9 bases. Per germline, CDR1 ENHRY and CDR2 SYGVKD. The CDR3 has 17 amino acids. J was trimmed by 5 bases and V by 11 bases; bases with no gene match: 18. CDR3 coding DNA: TGTGCCTTGGCCGATAGCCTCGGGACAGGGAATACCGGGGAGCTGTTTTTT. Its translation is CALADSLGTGNTGELFF.

About this clonotype: One base away lies a much larger clone, so this may be a sequencing read error. This sequence joins TRBV11-2 and TRBJ1-2; D is ambiguous. The CDR3 consists of 13 residues. CDR1 is SGHAT and CDR2 is FQNNGV in the germline V gene. CDR3 bases: TGTGCCAGCAGCTTATCTGCTAACTATGGCGACACCTTC. Its translation is CASSLSANYGDTF.

The table lists this clonotype with many counts. This sequence joins TRBV24-1 and TRBJ2-1; no definite D call. V was cut by 9 bases and J by 7 bases, with 9 bases left in between. Germline CDR1 KGHDR, CDR2 SFDVKD. The CDR3 is made up of 11 amino acids. CDR3 protein: CATEIGNEQFF. DNA for the CDR3: TGTGCCACCGAAATTGGTAATGAGCAGTTCTTC.

V usage is TRBV12-3 or TRBV12-4 and J usage is TRBJ1-1; TRBD1 matches 10 bases. V trimming: 5 bases; J trimming: 4 bases; junction bases outside the gene matches: 4. The CDR3 contains 14 residues. CDR3 sequence reads: CASSNRDRGTEAFF. CDR3 sequence (DNA): TGTGCCAGCAGTAACCGGGACAGGGGCACTGAAGCTTTCTTT.